Each of the 8 T cell receptor beta chains below was sequenced from the same sample in a study of T cell responses to AZD1222 COVID-19 vaccine. Produced via immunoSEQ multiplex PCR; TCRdb's table is partial and in-frame only. The data show approximately 170,000 clones, roughly 90% seen once. The sequencing used peripheral blood, collected on day 0 of AZD1222 vaccination. The receptors were gathered from an adult in good health.

This clone was recorded once. The rearrangement links TRBV5-5 to TRBJ1-2, with D perhaps TRBD1 (6 bases). This CDR3 is built from 15 residues. The V gene's germline CDR1 is SGHKS and CDR2 YYEKEE (reference sequence). V lost 0 bases to trimming and J lost 5 bases, with 14 bases between them. DNA for the CDR3: TGTGCCAGCAGCTTGGTACAGGGTGCACAATATGGCTACACCTTC. This sequence encodes CASSLVQGAQYGYTF. Filled out from reference TRBV5-5 and TRBJ1-2, the complete variable domain reads DAGVTQSPTHLIKTRGQQVTLRCSPISGHKSVSWYQQVLGQGPQFIFQYYEKEERGRGNFPDRFSARQFPNYSSELNVNALLLGDSALYLCASSLVQGAQYGYTFGSGTRLTVV.

The CDR3 DNA reads as TGCGCCAGCAGCTCCGCCGGGCGCACAGATACGCAGTATTTT. It specifies CASSSAGRTDTQYF. This chain uses TRBV5-1 with TRBJ2-3; D gene uncertain. Trimming took 3 bases from V and 1 from J, leaving 9 bases between them. CDR1 and CDR2 (germline): SGHRS, YFSETQ. The CDR3 consists of 14 residues.

The V and J genes are TRBV5-1 and TRBJ2-7, with D perhaps matching TRBD1 (5 bases). From germline, CDR1 is SGHRS and CDR2 YFSETQ. V lost 6 bases and J lost 0, with 13 bases in between. This CDR3 comprises 14 residues. The CDR3 DNA is TGCGCCAGCACGGACAACCCAAGCTCCTACGAGCAGTACTTC. It is translated as CASTDNPSSYEQYF.

This chain connects TRBV11-3 to TRBJ2-2, with D perhaps matching TRBD2 (5 bases). The CDR3 runs to 14 residues. With 0 bases removed from V and 13 bases from J, the gap between germline ends came to 15 bases. CDR1 and CDR2 (germline): SGHNT, YENEEA. CDR3 bases: TGTGCCAGCAGCTTAGATGGGCCGAGAGGAGGGCTGTTTTTT. Its translation: CASSLDGPRGGLFF.

V and J are TRBV11-2 and TRBJ1-2; 10 nucleotides match TRBD1. V was clipped by 5 bases and J by 4 bases; unmatched bases: 13. The CDR3 sequence is 17 residues long. Germline V gives CDR1 SGHAT, CDR2 FQNNGV. CDR3 nucleotide sequence: TGTGCCAGCAGCACCGACAGGGGGCGGGCAACAGCCTATGGCTACACCTTC. This encodes CASSTDRGRATAYGYTF. Looking up the rest from reference TRBV11-2 and TRBJ1-2 gives the full variable domain: EAGVAQSPRYKIIEKRQSVAFWCNPISGHATLYWYQQILGQGPKLLIQFQNNGVVDDSQLPKDRFSAERLKGVDSTLKIQPAKLEDSAVYLCASSTDRGRATAYGYTFGSGTRLTVV.

J is TRBJ2-1 and V is TRBV9, with unresolved D. The CDR3 has 13 residues. Trimming took 4 bases from V and 8 from J, leaving 13 bases between them. The germline gives CDR1 SGDLS, CDR2 YYNGEE. CDR3 sequence: CASSPLFRDEQFF. The DNA for the CDR3 is TGTGCCAGCAGCCCACTATTTCGGGATGAGCAGTTCTTC. Complete variable domain (other parts from reference TRBV9 and TRBJ2-1): DSGVTQTPKHLITATGQRVTLRCSPRSGDLSVYWYQQSLDQGLQFLIQYYNGEERAKGNILERFSAQQFPDLHSELNLSSLELGDSALYFCASSPLFRDEQFFGPGTRLTVL.

The chain links TRBV7-3 to TRBJ2-1; TRBD2 agrees at 7 bases. The CDR3 is 15 amino acids. J was trimmed by 6 bases and V by 2 bases; bases with no gene match: 7. CDR1 and CDR2 from the germline V gene are SGHTA and FQGTGA. This CDR3 reads CASSLGGRRINEQFF. The CDR3 nucleotides read TGTGCCAGCAGCTTAGGCGGGAGAAGGATCAATGAGCAGTTCTTC.

The chain couples TRBV6-5 to TRBJ2-7; no clear D. V was pared by 0 bases and J by 9 bases, with 12 bases between. The V gene's germline CDR1 is MNHEY and CDR2 SVGAGI. The CDR3 has 13 residues. This CDR3 reads CASSYSIEKWQYF. In DNA form, the CDR3 reads TGTGCCAGCAGTTACTCGATAGAAAAGTGGCAGTACTTC.